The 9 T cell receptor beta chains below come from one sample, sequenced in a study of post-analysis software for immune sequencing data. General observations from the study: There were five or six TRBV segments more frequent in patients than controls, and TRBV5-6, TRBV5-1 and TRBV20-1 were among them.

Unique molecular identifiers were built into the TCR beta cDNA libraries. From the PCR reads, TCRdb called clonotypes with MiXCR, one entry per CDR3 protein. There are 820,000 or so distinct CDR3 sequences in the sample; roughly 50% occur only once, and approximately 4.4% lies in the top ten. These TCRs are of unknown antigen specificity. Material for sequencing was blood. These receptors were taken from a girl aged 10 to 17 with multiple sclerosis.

CDR3 region: CASRSSGSTDTQYF. In nucleotides, the CDR3 is TGTGCCAGCAGATCTAGCGGGAGTACGGATACGCAGTATTTT. The chain has TRBV2 and TRBJ2-3; TRBD2 agrees at 10 bases. V dropped 6 bases and J dropped 6; count of bases not matched to a gene: 6. The germline V gene encodes CDR1 SNHLY and CDR2 FYNNEI. The CDR3 length is 14 residues.

This CDR3 is CASSLLAGHGEQYF. CDR3 DNA sequence: TGTGCCAGCAGCTTACTAGCGGGACATGGCGAGCAGTACTTC. The chain carries TRBV7-3 and TRBJ2-7, with TRBD2 matching 9 bases. This CDR3 contains 14 residues. Germline CDR1 reads SGHTA; CDR2 reads FQGTGA. V lost 2 bases to trimming and J lost 6 bases; unmatched junction nucleotides: 5.

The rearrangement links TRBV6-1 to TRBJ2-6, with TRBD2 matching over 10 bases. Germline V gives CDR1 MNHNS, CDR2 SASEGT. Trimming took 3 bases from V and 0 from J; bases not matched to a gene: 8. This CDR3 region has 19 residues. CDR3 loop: CASSDRWTSGSSGANVLTF. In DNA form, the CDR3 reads TGTGCCAGCAGTGATCGCTGGACTAGCGGTAGCTCTGGGGCCAACGTCCTGACTTTC.

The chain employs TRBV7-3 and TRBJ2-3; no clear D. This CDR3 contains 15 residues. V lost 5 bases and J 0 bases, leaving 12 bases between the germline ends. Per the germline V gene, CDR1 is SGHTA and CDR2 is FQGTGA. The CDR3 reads CASSLWAASTDTQYF. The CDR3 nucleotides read TGTGCCAGCAGCCTCTGGGCGGCTAGCACAGATACGCAGTATTTT. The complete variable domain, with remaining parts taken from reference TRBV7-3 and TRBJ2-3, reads GAGVSQTPSNKVTEKGKYVELRCDPISGHTALYWYRQSLGQGPEFLIYFQGTGAADDSGLPNDRFFAVRPEGSVSTLKIQRTERGDSAVYLCASSLWAASTDTQYFGPGTRLTVL.

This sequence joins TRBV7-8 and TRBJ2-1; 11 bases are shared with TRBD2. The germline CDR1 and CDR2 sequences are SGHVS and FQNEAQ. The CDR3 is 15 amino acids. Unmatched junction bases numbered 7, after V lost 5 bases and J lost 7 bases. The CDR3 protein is CASSNPGLAANEQFF. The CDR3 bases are TGTGCCAGCAGCAATCCGGGACTAGCGGCTAATGAGCAGTTCTTC.

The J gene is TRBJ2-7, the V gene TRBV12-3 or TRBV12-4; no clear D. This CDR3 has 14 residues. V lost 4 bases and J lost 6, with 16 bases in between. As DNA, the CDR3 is TGTGCCAGCAGTTCTACGGGTAAGGGCTGCGAGCAGTACTTC. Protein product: CASSSTGKGCEQYF.

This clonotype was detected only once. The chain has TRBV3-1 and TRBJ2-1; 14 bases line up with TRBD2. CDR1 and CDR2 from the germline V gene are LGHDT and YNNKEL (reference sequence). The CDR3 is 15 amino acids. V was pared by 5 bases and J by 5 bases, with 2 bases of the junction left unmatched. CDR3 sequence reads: CASSGTSGGNNEQFF. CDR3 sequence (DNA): TGTGCCAGCAGCGGGACTAGCGGGGGAAACAATGAGCAGTTCTTC.

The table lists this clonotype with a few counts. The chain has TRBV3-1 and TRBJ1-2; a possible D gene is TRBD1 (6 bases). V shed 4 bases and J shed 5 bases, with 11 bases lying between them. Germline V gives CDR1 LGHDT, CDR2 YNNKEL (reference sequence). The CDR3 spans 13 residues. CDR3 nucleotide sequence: TGTGCCAGCAGCCGGACAGTGTCATATGGCTACACCTTC. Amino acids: CASSRTVSYGYTF.

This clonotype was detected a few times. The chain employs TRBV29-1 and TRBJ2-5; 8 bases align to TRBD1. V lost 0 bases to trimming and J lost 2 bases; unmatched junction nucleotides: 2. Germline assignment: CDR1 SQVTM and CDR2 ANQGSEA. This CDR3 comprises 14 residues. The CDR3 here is CSVEEDRAQETQYF. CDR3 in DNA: TGCAGCGTTGAAGAGGACAGGGCGCAAGAGACCCAGTACTTC.